The 31 T cell receptor beta chains in this list originate from one sample, sequenced in a study of cytomegalovirus exposure and HLA in healthy donors. It was with 60 Vbeta and 13 Jbeta primers that the PCR ran. Profiling relied on immunoSEQ multiplex PCR, and the TCRdb table lists in-frame clones only, not all of them. Altogether about 140,000 clones are present, roughly 80% being singletons, with the ten largest covering 2.5% to 3.5%. Specimen: PBMCs. The receptors were sampled from a female donor in good health and CMV-seronegative.

V gene TRBV11-3 combines with J gene TRBJ2-3; D remains unclear. The CDR3 totals 12 residues. V was shortened by 6 bases and J by 9 bases, with 13 bases between the two germline ends. CDR1 SGHNT and CDR2 YENEEA come from the germline V gene. CDR3 DNA sequence: TGTGCCAGCAGTCCAACTCCCTTAACGCAGTATTTT. It encodes CASSPTPLTQYF. The full variable domain, its missing parts supplied by reference TRBV11-3 and TRBJ2-3, is EAGVVQSPRYKIIEKKQPVAFWCNPISGHNTLYWYLQNLGQGPELLIRYENEEAVDDSQLPKDRFSAERLKGVDSTLKIQPAELGDSAVYLCASSPTPLTQYFGPGTRLTVL.

CDR3 protein: CASSYRRTGDPYEQYF. DNA for the CDR3: TGTGCCAGCAGTTATCGCAGGACAGGTGACCCCTACGAGCAGTACTTC. This sequence joins TRBV2 and TRBJ2-7; 7 positions agree with TRBD1. The length of the CDR3 is 16 residues. From germline, CDR1 is SNHLY and CDR2 FYNNEI. With V trimmed by 5 bases and J by 2 bases, 12 bases remained unmatched.

V usage is TRBV28 and J usage is TRBJ1-4, with TRBD1 as a possible D gene (5 bases). Trimming cost V 7 bases and J 8 bases, with 14 bases left between them. Germline V gene lookup returns CDR1 MDHEN and CDR2 SYDVKM. CDR3 length equals 13 residues. In DNA, the CDR3 is TGTGCCAGCATCATGAGCCAGGGCGAAAAACTGTTTTTT. It codes for CASIMSQGEKLFF.

This chain joins TRBV7-2 and TRBJ2-7; D perhaps matches TRBD2 (7 bases). This CDR3 comprises 15 residues. V was shortened by 4 bases and J by 7 bases, with 20 bases between the two germline ends. CDR1 SGHTA and CDR2 FQGNSA come from the germline V gene. In DNA form, the CDR3 reads TGTGCCAGCAGCTCAAACGGGGGGCACCTGGGGGAGCAGTACTTC. Translating it yields CASSSNGGHLGEQYF.

The chain links TRBV5-1 to TRBJ1-2; D is ambiguous. There are 14 residues in the CDR3. V lost 0 bases, J lost 4 bases, and 10 bases lay in between. Germline V gene sequence: CDR1 SGHRS, CDR2 YFSETQ. The CDR3 DNA reads TGCGCCAGCAGCTTGGCTCCGGGGAGCTATGGCTACACCTTC. It encodes CASSLAPGSYGYTF.

CDR3 in DNA: TGTGCCAGCAGCTTTTGGACTAGTGCCAATGAGCAGTTCTTC. It translates to CASSFWTSANEQFF. The rearrangement uses TRBV7-9 and TRBJ2-1; 7 bases map to TRBD2. CDR3 length equals 14 residues. CDR1 and CDR2 from the germline V gene are SEHNR and FQNEAQ (reference sequence). V lost 3 bases, J lost 6 bases, and 5 bases stayed unmatched.

The chain joins TRBV28 to TRBJ1-5; possible D gene TRBD1, 6 bases. This CDR3 has 13 amino acids. The germline V and J ends were trimmed by 8 bases and 7 bases, with 15 bases remaining between them. Germline CDR1 is MDHEN and CDR2 is SYDVKM. CDR3 nucleotide sequence: TGTGCCAGCCGGGGTCAGGGGATGCAGCCCCAGCATTTT. Encoded protein: CASRGQGMQPQHF.

V gene TRBV28 combines with J gene TRBJ2-3; 7 nucleotides line up with TRBD2. V gave up 8 bases and J gave up 1 base; unmatched junction bases: 9. This CDR3 contains 15 residues. Germline V gene sequence: CDR1 MDHEN, CDR2 SYDVKM. CDR3 in amino acids: CASCLGGLGTDTQYF. The CDR3 coding sequence is TGTGCCAGCTGCCTGGGAGGGCTCGGCACAGATACGCAGTATTTT. Full variable domain (remainder filled in from reference TRBV28 and TRBJ2-3): DVKVTQSSRYLVKRTGEKVFLECVQDMDHENMFWYRQDPGLGLRLIYFSYDVKMKEKGDIPEGYSVSREKKERFSLILESASTNQTSMYLCASCLGGLGTDTQYFGPGTRLTVL.

V gene TRBV19 combines with J gene TRBJ1-2; possibly TRBD1 for D (5 bases). Trimming left V 7 bases short and J 0 bases short, with 12 bases between. The length of the CDR3 is 14 residues. Looked up from germline, CDR1 is LNHDA and CDR2 is SQIVND (reference sequence). CDR3 loop: CASKGAIANYGYTF. CDR3 DNA sequence: TGTGCCAGTAAAGGGGCCATAGCTAACTATGGCTACACCTTC.

This chain uses TRBV4-3 with TRBJ2-7; D perhaps matches TRBD2 (6 bases). Trimming pared 1 base from V and 0 bases from J, leaving 13 bases between. CDR3 length: 16 residues. Per germline, CDR1 LGHNA and CDR2 YSLEER. CDR3 sequence: CASSQVFSGDSYEQYF. CDR3 DNA sequence: TGCGCCAGCAGCCAAGTCTTTAGCGGAGACTCCTACGAGCAGTACTTC.

This clone was seen only a few times. J is TRBJ1-1 and V is TRBV5-1, with D perhaps TRBD1 (6 bases). The CDR3 is 12 residues long. V gave up 5 bases and J gave up 3 bases, with 8 bases separating them. Germline V lookup: CDR1 SGHRS, CDR2 YFSETQ. The CDR3 protein is CASSDRYTEAFF. CDR3 sequence (DNA): TGCGCCAGCAGTGACAGGTACACTGAAGCTTTCTTT.

The genes are TRBV4-1 and TRBJ1-2; unclear D gene. The germline gives CDR1 MGHRA, CDR2 YSYEKL. Between the trimmed V and J ends, which lost 3 bases and 3 bases, there was a span of 20 bases. The length of the CDR3 is 17 residues. Written as DNA, the CDR3 is TGCGCCAGCAGCCATATATACAGCCGATGGGCTTACTATGGCTACACCTTC. Protein product: CASSHIYSRWAYYGYTF.

This rearrangement joins TRBV9 to TRBJ2-7, with D perhaps TRBD1 (6 bases). CDR3 length equals 14 residues. Trimming took off 4 bases at V and 0 bases at J, with 11 bases between the two ends. CDR1 is SGDLS and CDR2 is YYNGEE in the germline V gene. The CDR3: CASSIRDTSYEQYF. As DNA, the CDR3 is TGTGCCAGCAGCATTCGGGACACCTCCTACGAGCAGTACTTC. The full variable domain, in which reference TRBV9 and TRBJ2-7 provide the parts outside the CDR3, is DSGVTQTPKHLITATGQRVTLRCSPRSGDLSVYWYQQSLDQGLQFLIQYYNGEERAKGNILERFSAQQFPDLHSELNLSSLELGDSALYFCASSIRDTSYEQYFGPGTRLTVT.

The chain is built from TRBV2 and TRBJ2-5; tentative D call: TRBD2 (6 bases). This CDR3 contains 11 residues. V gave up 8 bases and J gave up 3 bases, with 7 bases separating them. The germline V gene has CDR1 SNHLY and CDR2 FYNNEI. Here the CDR3 DNA reads TGTGCCAGCCGGAGGGAAGAGACCCAGTACTTC. As protein: CASRREETQYF.

Only a few counts were recorded for this clone. The CDR3 is CASSRGSYEQYF. The DNA of the CDR3 is TGTGCCAGCAGCCGGGGGTCCTACGAGCAGTACTTC. This chain links TRBV7-9 with TRBJ2-7, with D perhaps matching TRBD2 (6 bases). V lost 5 bases and J lost 1, with 6 bases in between. The CDR3 is made up of 12 amino acids. The germline CDR1 and CDR2 sequences are SEHNR and FQNEAQ (reference sequence).

The J gene is TRBJ2-3, the V gene TRBV11-2; 7 nucleotides align to TRBD2. The CDR3 has 14 amino acids. CDR1 SGHAT and CDR2 FQNNGV come from the germline V gene. The junction had 2 bases not matched to a gene; V was cut back by 5 bases and J by 0 bases. The CDR3 bases are TGTGCCAGCAGCCGGGGGGTTAGCACAGATACGCAGTATTTT. Translation gives CASSRGVSTDTQYF.

Here the CDR3 DNA reads TGTGCCAGCAGCTTAGGGGGAGGAGTTTACACTGAAGCTTTCTTT. It is translated as CASSLGGGVYTEAFF. The chain employs TRBV7-9 and TRBJ1-1, with unresolved D. CDR1 and CDR2 from the germline V gene are SEHNR and FQNEAQ (reference sequence). Trimming shortened V by 1 base and J by 3 bases, and 12 bases separated the two germline ends. The CDR3 extends over 15 amino acids.

In nucleotides, the CDR3 is TGTGCCATCCCCTTCGGGGGGCCGGACACCGGGGAGCTGTTTTTT. The encoded protein is CAIPFGGPDTGELFF. This sequence joins TRBV10-3 and TRBJ2-2; D possibly corresponds to TRBD2 (7 bases). CDR3 size: 15 residues. Trimming removed 8 bases at V and 3 bases at J, with 16 bases between. The germline gives CDR1 ENHRY, CDR2 SYGVKD.

The chain has TRBV9 and TRBJ2-1; 8 nucleotides agree with TRBD2. The V gene end was trimmed by 2 bases and the J gene end by 3 bases; junction bases not matched to a gene: 4. The CDR3 sequence is 15 residues long. Looked up from germline, CDR1 is SGDLS and CDR2 is YYNGEE. The chain's CDR3 is CASSVGGTSYNEQFF. The DNA of the CDR3 is TGTGCCAGCAGCGTGGGAGGGACTAGCTACAATGAGCAGTTCTTC.

J is TRBJ2-1 and V is TRBV11-3; D is possibly TRBD2 (5 bases). The CDR3 spans 14 residues. The germline CDR1 and CDR2 sequences are SGHNT and YENEEA. Deletions cut 1 base from V and 5 bases from J, with 9 bases between. In DNA form, the CDR3 reads TGTGCCAGCAGCTTAGGGGAGTATAACAATGAGCAGTTCTTC. This gives the protein CASSLGEYNNEQFF.

This chain connects TRBV27 to TRBJ2-7, with 8 bases identical to TRBD2. Germline assignment: CDR1 MNHEY and CDR2 SMNVEV (reference sequence). Unmatched junction bases numbered 6, after V lost 3 bases and J lost 8 bases. The CDR3 length is 13 residues. As DNA, the CDR3 is TGTGCCAGCAGTTTTAGCGGGAAAGGGAAGCAGTACTTC. It codes for CASSFSGKGKQYF.

The V gene is TRBV2, the J gene TRBJ1-3; possibly TRBD1 for D (6 bases). Trimming cost V 7 bases and J 0 bases, with 10 bases left between them. The CDR3 runs to 14 residues. From germline, CDR1 is SNHLY and CDR2 FYNNEI. The CDR3 reads CASTGTRSGNTIYF. Here the CDR3 DNA reads TGTGCCAGCACCGGGACACGCTCTGGAAACACCATATATTTT.

This sequence joins TRBV27 and TRBJ2-2; the D is unclear. The ends were cut back, 4 bases at V and 7 bases at J, with 7 bases in the middle. The CDR3 covers 12 residues. The germline gives CDR1 MNHEY, CDR2 SMNVEV (reference sequence). CDR3 sequence: CASSYPGGELFF. The CDR3 DNA reads as TGTGCCAGCAGTTATCCGGGCGGGGAGCTGTTTTTT.

The gene calls are TRBV30 and TRBJ2-3, with 12 nucleotides matching TRBD2. CDR1 and CDR2 (germline): GTSNPN, SVGIG (reference sequence). J lost 5 bases, V lost 0 bases, and 6 bases had no gene match. The CDR3 totals 16 residues. The CDR3 loop is CAWSVGLAGGGDTQYF. In nucleotides, the CDR3 is TGTGCCTGGAGTGTTGGGCTAGCGGGGGGGGGAGATACGCAGTATTTT.

The chain employs TRBV29-1 and TRBJ1-1, with a possible D match to TRBD1 (6 bases). Germline CDR1 reads SQVTM; CDR2 reads ANQGSEA. The CDR3 spans 13 residues. Trimming pared 7 bases from V and 1 base from J, leaving 13 bases between. The CDR3 DNA reads as TGCAGCGCCGGCGCGGGGGCGAACACTGAAGCTTTCTTT. Its translation: CSAGAGANTEAFF.

The chain combines TRBV28 with TRBJ1-5, with D hard to call. The CDR3 has 16 residues. Trimming stripped 3 bases from V and 2 bases from J, with 14 bases between. Germline V lookup: CDR1 MDHEN, CDR2 SYDVKM. The CDR3: CASSFVAEARNQPQHF. The CDR3 DNA is TGTGCCAGCAGTTTTGTGGCAGAGGCCCGCAATCAGCCCCAGCATTTT.

The rearrangement joins TRBV6-1 to TRBJ2-6; perhaps TRBD2 as D (6 bases). From germline, CDR1 is MNHNS and CDR2 SASEGT. V shed 4 bases and J shed 0 bases, with 13 bases lying between them. The CDR3 loop spans 17 amino acids. The CDR3 bases are TGTGCCAGCAGTGGTCGAGGAGGGGCCTCTGGGGCCAACGTCCTGACTTTC. Its protein is CASSGRGGASGANVLTF.

V and J are TRBV29-1 and TRBJ2-1, with D possibly being TRBD1 (5 bases). Deletions cut 3 bases from V and 3 bases from J, with 12 bases between. CDR3 length equals 14 residues. CDR1 is SQVTM, CDR2 ANQGSEA, per germline. The CDR3, as DNA: TGCAGCGTTGAGGCAGGGTTCGTCTACAATGAGCAGTTCTTC. The encoded protein is CSVEAGFVYNEQFF.

This chain uses TRBV2 with TRBJ1-4; maybe TRBD1 (6 bases). The CDR3 totals 14 residues. Germline assignment: CDR1 SNHLY and CDR2 FYNNEI. V lost 0 bases and J lost 9, with 11 bases in between. The CDR3 coding sequence is TGTGCCAGCAGTGAAGCTGAGGGGGGGAAAAAACTGTTTTTT. Amino acid sequence: CASSEAEGGKKLFF.

The table lists this clone with a count of one. The rearrangement uses TRBV6-4 and TRBJ2-7; D remains ambiguous. CDR1 is MRHNA and CDR2 is SNTAGT in the germline V gene. V was pared by 11 bases and J by 0 bases, with 11 bases between. The CDR3 runs to 12 residues. The chain's CDR3 is CACHSSSYEQYF. The CDR3 region has the DNA TGTGCCTGCCATTCGAGCTCCTACGAGCAGTACTTC.

The chain joins TRBV10-3 to TRBJ2-3, with a weak D call TRBD2 (6 bases). There are 12 residues in the CDR3. V was pared by 2 bases and J by 13 bases, with 13 bases between. Germline V CDR1 and CDR2: ENHRY, SYGVKD. The CDR3 coding sequence is TGTGCCATCAGTGAGCCGGGGGTGGGCGAGTATTTT. This codes for CAISEPGVGEYF.